Listed here are 31 T cell receptor beta chains from one sample, sequenced in a study of T cell repertoires in cytomegalovirus infection. TCRdb redid the calling of the reads with MiXCR, one entry per CDR3 protein. This table holds some 250,000 distinct CDR3 sequences, 9.1% found once. Sequencing was done on a sample of PBMCs. These receptors all stem from a human donor in good health (CMV status not recorded). Some clones in this sample may be carry-over from other donors' samples.

This clonotype is a singleton in its sample. The chain combines TRBV20-1 with TRBJ2-3; 9 nucleotides align to TRBD2. The CDR3 spans 16 residues. V dropped 3 bases and J dropped 0; count of bases not matched to a gene: 7. In germline, CDR1 is DFQATT, CDR2 SNEGSKA (reference sequence). CDR3 protein: CSARRASGISTDTQYF. The CDR3 DNA reads as TGCAGTGCTAGGAGGGCTAGCGGGATTAGCACAGATACGCAGTATTTT.

This clonotype was recorded at least ten times. This chain uses TRBV14 with TRBJ1-1; D not resolved. This CDR3 is built from 15 residues. Germline-derived CDR1 and CDR2 are SGHDN and FVKESK. Between the trimmed V and J ends, which lost 0 bases and 5 bases, there was a span of 13 bases. DNA for the CDR3: TGTGCCAGCAGCCAAGATCTGAATATGGGGACTGAAGCTTTCTTT. Amino acids: CASSQDLNMGTEAFF.

This clonotype has at least ten counts. The chain carries TRBV7-2 and TRBJ2-4; 12 bases are shared with TRBD1. The J segment lost 15 bases and the V segment lost 5 bases, leaving 11 bases of the junction unmatched. Germline V gene sequence: CDR1 SGHTA, CDR2 FQGNSA. The CDR3 spans 14 residues. CDR3 amino acids: CASSQPGTGGAMYF. Written as DNA, the CDR3 is TGTGCCAGCAGCCAACCCGGGACAGGGGGCGCGATGTACTTC.

The CDR3 bases are TGTGCCAGCAGGTTACAGGGGGCAATCCCCAGTTCACCCCTCCACTTT. Amino acid sequence: CASRLQGAIPSSPLHF. The chain is built from TRBV11-2 and TRBJ1-6; 9 bases fit TRBD1. After removal of 6 bases from V and 9 bases from J, the junction contained 12 bases not matched to a gene. The CDR3 runs to 16 residues. CDR1 and CDR2 from the germline V gene are SGHAT and FQNNGV.

This clonotype was detected ten times or more. This chain joins TRBV7-9 and TRBJ2-2, with unresolved D. Trimming took 6 bases from V and 4 from J, leaving 15 bases between them. The V gene's germline CDR1 is SEHNR and CDR2 FQNEAQ (reference sequence). The CDR3 length is 15 residues. Written as DNA, the CDR3 is TGTGCCAGCAGGGAAGACCTAATGGGCACCGGGGAGCTGTTTTTT. Translated, it gives CASREDLMGTGELFF. The whole variable domain, remainder taken from reference TRBV7-9 and TRBJ2-2, is DTGVSQNPRHKITKRGQNVTFRCDPISEHNRLYWYRQTLGQGPEFLTYFQNEAQLEKSRLLSDRFSAERPKGSFSTLEIQRTEQGDSAMYLCASREDLMGTGELFFGEGSRLTVL.

This clonotype was seen many times. The V gene is TRBV6-1, the J gene TRBJ2-3; D uncertain. V was cut by 4 bases and J by 0 bases, with 8 bases left in between. From germline, CDR1 is MNHNS and CDR2 SASEGT. The CDR3 loop spans 14 amino acids. The CDR3 protein is CASSGGSSTDTQYF. DNA of the CDR3: TGTGCCAGCAGTGGGGGATCTAGCACAGATACGCAGTATTTT.

This clonotype was detected many times. The CDR3 protein is CATSLTEAQPMNTEAFF. The CDR3 DNA follows: TGTGCCACCAGTCTGACAGAAGCCCAGCCCATGAACACTGAAGCTTTCTTT. This chain connects TRBV15 to TRBJ1-1; possibly TRBD1 for D (5 bases). CDR1 LNHNV and CDR2 YYDKDF come from the germline V gene (reference sequence). The CDR3 length is 17 residues. V was pared by 6 bases and J by 0 bases, with 20 bases between.

This clonotype was detected ten times or more. The rearrangement links TRBV6-2 or TRBV6-3 to TRBJ2-1, with 11 bases identical to TRBD2. CDR1 and CDR2 (germline): MNHEY, SVGEGT. Germline trimming cut 6 bases from V and 0 bases from J; bases unmatched to any gene: 19. The CDR3 sequence is 21 residues long. The CDR3 loop is CASSPPQPGLAATSSYNEQFF. Written as DNA, the CDR3 is TGTGCCAGCAGCCCGCCCCAGCCGGGACTAGCGGCCACGAGCTCCTACAATGAGCAGTTCTTC.

This clonotype came up a few times. The V and J genes are TRBV20-1 and TRBJ2-6; 7 bases are shared with TRBD1. The CDR3 runs 16 residues. J lost 0 bases, V lost 0 bases, and 2 bases had no gene match. The germline V gene has CDR1 DFQATT and CDR2 SNEGSKA (reference sequence). The CDR3 DNA sequence: TGCAGTGCTAGAGACCACAGGGGCTCTGGGGCCAACGTCCTGACTTTC. Amino acids: CSARDHRGSGANVLTF.

In its sample, this clonotype was seen a few times. The DNA of the CDR3 is TGCGCCAGCAGCTCGGAAGGGGATCAGCCCCAGCATTTT. Amino acid sequence: CASSSEGDQPQHF. V is TRBV5-1 and J is TRBJ1-5; D is perhaps TRBD1 (5 bases). The CDR3 consists of 13 residues. CDR1 and CDR2 from the germline V gene are SGHRS and YFSETQ. V was trimmed by 3 bases and J by 5 bases, leaving 9 bases between them.

This clonotype was seen at least ten times. V gene TRBV7-2 combines with J gene TRBJ2-7; D perhaps matches TRBD1 (5 bases). Between the trimmed V and J ends, which lost 5 bases and 0 bases, there was a span of 17 bases. Germline assignment: CDR1 SGHTA and CDR2 FQGNSA. This CDR3 contains 16 residues. CDR3 DNA: TGTGCCAGCAGCCAGAGGCTTGGGGCGCGCTCCTACGAGCAGTACTTC. It is translated as CASSQRLGARSYEQYF.

The chain joins TRBV27 to TRBJ1-2; 10 bases match TRBD1. V shed 5 bases, J shed 4 bases, and the junction held 10 bases outside the gene matches. Germline lookup yields CDR1 MNHEY and CDR2 SMNVEV (reference sequence). The CDR3 covers 16 residues. CDR3 coding DNA: TGTGCCAGCAGTGGGACAGGGACAGGGGTAGGCTATGGCTACACCTTC. Its translation: CASSGTGTGVGYGYTF.

This clonotype showed up many times. In DNA form, the CDR3 reads TGTGCCAGCAGACGGACGGCTAACTATGGCTACACCTTC. This gives the protein CASRRTANYGYTF. The chain carries TRBV6-1 and TRBJ1-2; D is unclear. Trimming removed 6 bases from V and 0 bases from J, with 8 bases in between. CDR1 and CDR2 (germline): MNHNS, SASEGT. This CDR3 region has 13 residues.

This clonotype was observed many times. The chain is built from TRBV7-3 and TRBJ2-1, with TRBD2 matching 11 bases. The CDR3 totals 17 residues. Germline lookup yields CDR1 SGHTA and CDR2 FQGTGA. The trim removed 3 bases at V and 7 bases at J, leaving 11 bases unmatched. The CDR3: CASSFLASGGRSNEQFF. The CDR3 DNA is TGTGCCAGCAGCTTCCTCGCTAGCGGGGGGAGATCGAATGAGCAGTTCTTC.

As regards this clonotype: A much larger clone differs by one base, so this may be a read error. The chain carries TRBV7-6 and TRBJ2-1; 9 bases fit TRBD2. Germline loops: CDR1 SGHVS, CDR2 FNYEAQ. This CDR3 has 17 residues. The CDR3 bases are TGTGCCAGCAGCTACCCCGGGGCTAGCGGGGACGAGAATGTGCAGTTCTTC. Translating it yields CASSYPGASGDENVQFF.

The rearrangement joins TRBV6-1 to TRBJ2-7; 9 bases match TRBD2. Germline V gives CDR1 MNHNS, CDR2 SASEGT. The CDR3 length is 16 residues. Unmatched junction bases numbered 15, after V lost 7 bases and J lost 5 bases. DNA for the CDR3: TGTGCCAGCACCACCGAAGACAGCGCGGGAGGGCACGAGCAGTACTTC. Its translation is CASTTEDSAGGHEQYF.

This clonotype was observed a handful of times. The rearrangement joins TRBV6-2 or TRBV6-3 to TRBJ2-1, with D unclear. Germline CDR1 reads MNHEY; CDR2 reads SVGEGT. The length of the CDR3 is 11 residues. The ends were cut back, 8 bases at V and 7 bases at J, with 9 bases in the middle. The CDR3 nucleotides read TGTGCCAGCGCCGCCATAAATGAGCAGTTCTTC. Encoded protein: CASAAINEQFF.

This clonotype has only a few counts. The CDR3: CASVWREVTDTQYF. The CDR3 bases are TGTGCTAGTGTTTGGCGGGAGGTCACAGATACGCAGTATTTT. The chain joins TRBV12-5 to TRBJ2-3, with 8 bases lining up with TRBD2. The CDR3 consists of 14 residues. CDR1 is LGHNT and CDR2 is FRNRAP in the germline V gene. J gave up 2 bases and V 7 bases, and 5 bases lay outside the gene matches.

This clonotype was detected ten times or more. The chain links TRBV7-2 to TRBJ1-2; 9 nucleotides align to TRBD1. V lost 1 base to trimming and J lost 8 bases; unmatched junction nucleotides: 5. CDR3 length equals 14 residues. CDR1 and CDR2 (germline): SGHTA, FQGNSA. CDR3 coding DNA: TGTGCCAGCAGCTTAGGGACGGGACAGGGAGGCTACACCTTC. Protein product: CASSLGTGQGGYTF.

This clonotype was seen many times. One junction end does not reproduce the germline sequence, and a read error may be involved. This chain uses TRBV29-1 with TRBJ2-1; TRBD2 matches 11 bases. The length of the CDR3 is 13 residues. Germline lookup yields CDR1 SQVTM and CDR2 ANQGSEA. The CDR3 DNA follows: TGCAGCGCTACCAAATCTACCGGGACTAGCGGACCGTTC. It is translated as CSATKSTGTSGPF.

This clonotype has at least ten counts. V is TRBV7-2 and J is TRBJ1-5, with D unclear. The germline V and J ends were trimmed by 2 bases and 1 base, with 12 bases remaining between them. The germline gives CDR1 SGHTA, CDR2 FQGNSA. This CDR3 comprises 16 residues. In nucleotides, the CDR3 is TGTGCCAGCAGCTTAAATTCCGCCGGAAGCAATCAGCCCCAGCATTTT. Translating gives CASSLNSAGSNQPQHF.

V and J are TRBV11-3 and TRBJ1-6, with D unresolved. CDR3 length equals 15 residues. CDR1 is SGHNT, CDR2 YENEEA, per germline. Trimming cost V 0 bases and J 8 bases, with 11 bases left between them. The CDR3 here is CASSLDRPGDSPLHF. The CDR3 DNA sequence: TGTGCCAGCAGCTTAGATCGGCCAGGAGATTCACCCCTCCACTTT.

This clonotype was seen repeatedly, ten times or more. The chain employs TRBV18 and TRBJ2-7; 11 bases align to TRBD2. CDR1 is KGHSH, CDR2 LQKENI, per germline. This CDR3 has 14 amino acids. The ends lost 6 bases at V and 2 bases at J; junction bases unmatched: 3. The CDR3 DNA reads TGTGCCAGCTCCACTAGCGGGGGCACCTACGAGCAGTACTTC. Protein: CASSTSGGTYEQYF.

The V and J genes are TRBV6-2 or TRBV6-3 and TRBJ1-1; D not certain. The CDR3 runs to 13 residues. V lost 3 bases to trimming and J lost 3 bases, with 8 bases between them. Germline CDR1 MNHEY, CDR2 SVGEGT. CDR3 in amino acids: CASSYTVYTEAFF. Written as DNA, the CDR3 is TGTGCCAGCAGTTATACCGTATACACTGAAGCTTTCTTT.

The chain joins TRBV4-2 to TRBJ1-5; D ambiguous. From germline, CDR1 is LGHNA and CDR2 YNFKEQ. V lost 0 bases to trimming and J lost 6 bases, with 12 bases between them. The CDR3 runs to 15 residues. The CDR3 DNA sequence: TGTGCCAGCAGCCAAGATCTAGGAGGTTTTCAGCCCCAGCATTTT. This translates into CASSQDLGGFQPQHF.

This clonotype was found many times. The chain has TRBV12-5 and TRBJ2-1, with no clear D. This CDR3 comprises 13 residues. Germline V gene data show CDR1 as LGHNT and CDR2 as FRNRAP. V lost 3 bases, J lost 8 bases, and 11 bases lay in between. The chain's CDR3 is CASGFRNLDEQFF. In nucleotides, the CDR3 is TGTGCTAGTGGTTTTCGAAATCTCGATGAGCAGTTCTTC.

This clonotype was seen at least ten times. The chain uses TRBV10-1 and TRBJ2-1; D may be TRBD2 (6 bases). The V end lost 9 bases, the J end lost 7 bases, and 22 bases lay between the germline ends. The CDR3 consists of 15 residues. Germline CDR1 and CDR2: WNHNN and SYGVQD (reference sequence). For the CDR3, the DNA is TGCGCCAGTTCCCTAAGAGGAGGGCCGAAGAATGAGCAGTTCTTC. Protein sequence: CASSLRGGPKNEQFF.

This clonotype has only a few counts. V is TRBV7-3 and J is TRBJ1-2; perhaps TRBD1 as D (6 bases). CDR1 is SGHTA and CDR2 is FQGTGA in the germline V gene. This CDR3 region has 13 residues. V lost 3 bases, J lost 6 bases, and 11 bases lay in between. The CDR3 DNA follows: TGTGCCAGCAGCTTTCGACAGGAGGATGGCTACACCTTC. Translation gives CASSFRQEDGYTF. Full variable domain (missing parts from reference TRBV7-3 and TRBJ1-2): GAGVSQTPSNKVTEKGKYVELRCDPISGHTALYWYRQSLGQGPEFLIYFQGTGAADDSGLPNDRFFAVRPEGSVSTLKIQRTERGDSAVYLCASSFRQEDGYTFGSGTRLTVV.

The table lists this clonotype with many counts. J is TRBJ1-1 and V is TRBV12-3 or TRBV12-4; no definite D call. With 3 bases removed from V and 1 base from J, the gap between germline ends came to 6 bases. This CDR3 comprises 13 residues. This CDR3 reads CASSFTPNTEAFF. CDR3 coding DNA: TGTGCCAGCAGTTTTACCCCGAACACTGAAGCTTTCTTT.

This clonotype was recorded many times. V gene TRBV7-2 combines with J gene TRBJ2-2; D uncertain. There are 14 residues in the CDR3. Germline CDR1 is SGHTA and CDR2 is FQGNSA. With 0 bases removed from V and 5 bases from J, the gap between germline ends came to 7 bases. CDR3 coding DNA: TGTGCCAGCAGCTTAGCGCTCCGGACCGGGGAGCTGTTTTTT. It encodes CASSLALRTGELFF. Supplemented by reference TRBV7-2 and TRBJ2-2, the full variable domain reads GAGVSQSPSNKVTEKGKDVELRCDPISGHTALYWYRQSLGQGLEFLIYFQGNSAPDKSGLPSDRFSAERTGGSVSTLTIQRTQQEDSAVYLCASSLALRTGELFFGEGSRLTVL.

This clonotype was picked up a small number of times. The junction and the germline gene differ at one end; a read error may be behind it. This chain uses TRBV20-1 with TRBJ2-5, with D maybe TRBD2 (5 bases). CDR3 size: 17 residues. Germline lookup yields CDR1 DFQATT and CDR2 SNEGSKA (reference sequence). The DNA for the CDR3 is TGCAGTGCTAGAGTAAGCCGAGGACTGCCGGATTCAGAGTCCCAGTACTTC. The encoded protein is CSARVSRGLPDSESQYF.